Shown below are 32 T cell receptor beta chains from a single sample sequenced in a study of blood T cell repertoires in COVID-19. Sequencing was performed with immunoSEQ multiplex PCR; in TCRdb, only in-frame clones are kept and a portion is missing. The sample has about 250,000 clones, 83% seen once; the top ten hold around 6%. Material: peripheral blood. These receptor sequences come from a human donor in a cohort sampled during active COVID-19.

V and J are TRBV3-1 (or the pseudogene TRBV3-2) and TRBJ1-5; 9 bases agree with TRBD1. Losses at the gene ends were 4 bases for V and 7 bases for J; bases not matched to a gene: 5. There are 14 residues in the CDR3. Germline assignment: CDR1 LGHDT and CDR2 YNNKEL (reference sequence). CDR3 nucleotide sequence: TGTGCCAGCAGCCCACAGGGGGCACAACAGCCCCAGCATTTT. Translated, it gives CASSPQGAQQPQHF.

At least ten counts were recorded for this clone. The chain carries TRBV4-1 and TRBJ2-1; 7 nucleotides match TRBD2. CDR3 length equals 17 residues. Per the germline V gene, CDR1 is MGHRA and CDR2 is YSYEKL. J lost 0 bases, V lost 3 bases, and 8 bases had no gene match. CDR3 sequence: CASSQAFGGSSYNEQFF. The DNA of the CDR3 is TGCGCCAGCAGCCAGGCCTTCGGGGGGAGCTCCTACAATGAGCAGTTCTTC.

V and J are TRBV30 and TRBJ1-6; 9 bases align to TRBD1. The CDR3 has 15 amino acids. Germline CDR1 and CDR2: GTSNPN and SVGIG (reference sequence). Germline trimming cut 0 bases from V and 8 bases from J; bases unmatched to any gene: 5. CDR3 residues: CAWSVAGQGYSPLHF. The CDR3 DNA follows: TGTGCCTGGAGTGTGGCCGGACAGGGGTATTCACCCCTCCACTTT. Together with reference TRBV30 and TRBJ1-6, the CDR3 gives the full variable domain: SQTIHQWPATLVQPVGSPLSLECTVEGTSNPNLYWYRQAAGRGLQLLFYSVGIGQISSEVPQNLSASRPQDRQFILSSKKLLLSDSGFYLCAWSVAGQGYSPLHFGNGTRLTVT.

The rearrangement links TRBV5-4 to TRBJ2-7; D ambiguous. V shed 0 bases and J shed 5 bases, with 12 bases lying between them. Germline V gene data show CDR1 as SGHNT and CDR2 as YYREEE (reference sequence). CDR3 size: 14 residues. The CDR3 DNA reads as TGTGCCAGCAGCTTGGGTCACAGCCCGAACGAGCAGTACTTC. Its translation: CASSLGHSPNEQYF.

The rearrangement links TRBV19 to TRBJ1-1; 7 bases are a match to TRBD1. Germline V lookup: CDR1 LNHDA, CDR2 SQIVND (reference sequence). The junction had 10 bases not matched to a gene; V was cut back by 3 bases and J by 0 bases. The CDR3 runs 17 residues. The CDR3 is CASSIQPTGTVNTEAFF. CDR3 nucleotide sequence: TGTGCCAGTAGTATCCAACCTACCGGGACAGTGAACACTGAAGCTTTCTTT.

There are a few counts of this clone. The V and J genes are TRBV2 and TRBJ1-5; D might be TRBD1 (5 bases). Germline assignment: CDR1 SNHLY and CDR2 FYNNEI. This CDR3 contains 15 residues. V lost 4 bases and J 0 bases, leaving 10 bases between the germline ends. Written as DNA, the CDR3 is TGTGCCAGCAGTGTTGGACATGTTAGCAATCAGCCCCAGCATTTT. It encodes CASSVGHVSNQPQHF.

This sequence joins TRBV5-4 and TRBJ1-1, with D possibly being TRBD1 (5 bases). Germline assignment: CDR1 SGHNT and CDR2 YYREEE (reference sequence). Trimming cost V 4 bases and J 1 base, with 14 bases left between them. The CDR3 is 15 residues long. CDR3 region: CASSTSLQGNTEAFF. CDR3 coding DNA: TGTGCCAGCAGCACATCCCTCCAGGGGAACACTGAAGCTTTCTTT.

This chain joins TRBV9 and TRBJ2-5; no firm D call. The V and J ends lost 0 bases and 4 bases respectively, with 10 bases between them. CDR1 and CDR2 (germline): SGDLS, YYNGEE. There are 14 residues in the CDR3. CDR3 bases: TGTGCCAGCAGCGTAGGGAACCCAGGAGAGACCCAGTACTTC. Its translation is CASSVGNPGETQYF.

The chain links TRBV3-1 (or the pseudogene TRBV3-2) to TRBJ2-7; no clear D gene. This CDR3 comprises 14 residues. CDR1 and CDR2 from the germline V gene are LGHDT and YNNKEL (reference sequence). Trimming removed 0 bases at V and 3 bases at J, with 9 bases between. CDR3: CASSQEWPVYEQYF. CDR3 nucleotide sequence: TGTGCCAGCAGCCAAGAATGGCCAGTCTACGAGCAGTACTTC.

The rearrangement uses TRBV27 and TRBJ2-7; 9 bases fit TRBD1. In germline, CDR1 is MNHEY, CDR2 SMNVEV (reference sequence). The CDR3 is 15 amino acids. V lost 4 bases, J lost 7 bases, and 11 bases stayed unmatched. Written as DNA, the CDR3 is TGTGCCAGCAGTTCCTCCGGGACAGGGATTAAGGAGCAGTACTTC. Amino acids: CASSSSGTGIKEQYF.

This chain connects TRBV5-1 to TRBJ1-2; D may be TRBD1 (6 bases). This CDR3 is 13 amino acids long. Germline V gene lookup returns CDR1 SGHRS and CDR2 YFSETQ. Trimming removed 5 bases from V and 8 bases from J, with 16 bases in between. CDR3 loop: CASSLMGGQGYTF. The CDR3 DNA follows: TGCGCCAGCAGTCTGATGGGGGGGCAAGGCTACACCTTC.

The chain has TRBV5-6 and TRBJ2-6; D ambiguous. V lost 4 bases and J 1 base, leaving 12 bases between the germline ends. The germline V gene has CDR1 SGHDT and CDR2 YYEEEE. The CDR3 is 16 amino acids. CDR3 sequence (DNA): TGTGCCAGCAGCCCCGACTCCTTATCTGGGGCCAACGTCCTGACTTTC. Translated: CASSPDSLSGANVLTF.

The chain links TRBV28 to TRBJ1-6, with D tentatively TRBD1 (5 bases). Germline CDR1 is MDHEN and CDR2 is SYDVKM. This CDR3 has 14 residues. Trimming shortened V by 3 bases and J by 11 bases, and 14 bases separated the two germline ends. The DNA for the CDR3 is TGTGCCAGCAGTTTCGGGGGTCGAGTGACACCCCTCCACTTT. Translated, it gives CASSFGGRVTPLHF.

The chain couples TRBV7-3 to TRBJ2-3; TRBD1 is a possible D gene (6 bases). This CDR3 is 16 amino acids long. Trimming left V 3 bases short and J 0 bases short, with 13 bases between. The germline gives CDR1 SGHTA, CDR2 FQGTGA. The CDR3 coding sequence is TGTGCCAGCAGCTTGGACAGTTCCTCTAGCACAGATACGCAGTATTTT. It encodes CASSLDSSSSTDTQYF. Full variable domain (rest looked up from reference TRBV7-3 and TRBJ2-3): GAGVSQTPSNKVTEKGKYVELRCDPISGHTALYWYRQSLGQGPEFLIYFQGTGAADDSGLPNDRFFAVRPEGSVSTLKIQRTERGDSAVYLCASSLDSSSSTDTQYFGPGTRLTVL.

The table lists this clone with a count of one. The chain is built from TRBV6-5 and TRBJ2-4; 8 bases agree with TRBD1. The V and J ends lost 5 bases and 7 bases, in that order; junction bases with no gene match: 4. The CDR3 length is 13 residues. Per the germline V gene, CDR1 is MNHEY and CDR2 is SVGAGI. CDR3 protein: CASSQGAGNIQYF. The CDR3 nucleotides are TGTGCCAGCAGTCAGGGGGCAGGGAACATTCAGTACTTC.

The chain recombines TRBV10-3 with TRBJ2-1; weak D call: TRBD1 (6 bases). Trimming removed 4 bases at V and 5 bases at J, with 12 bases between. CDR1 and CDR2 from the germline V gene are ENHRY and SYGVKD. The CDR3 extends over 14 amino acids. The chain's CDR3 is CAISVRDKDNEQFF. CDR3 nucleotides: TGTGCCATCAGTGTCCGGGACAAAGACAATGAGCAGTTCTTC.

This clone was recorded at least ten times. This chain uses TRBV5-4 with TRBJ1-3; the match to TRBD1 covers 7 bases. Germline trimming cut 4 bases from V and 4 bases from J; bases unmatched to any gene: 8. CDR1 SGHNT and CDR2 YYREEE come from the germline V gene (reference sequence). The CDR3 covers 15 residues. CDR3 bases: TGTGCCAGCAGCCAACAGGGGACTCCAGGAAACACCATATATTTT. Protein: CASSQQGTPGNTIYF.

The V and J genes are TRBV5-8 and TRBJ1-3; no clear D. This CDR3 region has 15 residues. Trimming cost V 0 bases and J 0 bases, with 7 bases left between them. Germline V gene lookup returns CDR1 SGHTS and CDR2 YDEGEE. CDR3 sequence: CASSLAGISGNTIYF. The CDR3 DNA follows: TGTGCCAGCAGCTTGGCGGGGATCTCTGGAAACACCATATATTTT.

The genes are TRBV19 and TRBJ2-7, with 8 bases identical to TRBD2. J lost 3 bases, V lost 6 bases, and 7 bases had no gene match. Looked up from germline, CDR1 is LNHDA and CDR2 is SQIVND (reference sequence). CDR3 length: 14 residues. The CDR3 DNA follows: TGTGCCAGTAGCCGTAGCGGGACGCGCTACGAGCAGTACTTC. It codes for CASSRSGTRYEQYF.

The chain uses TRBV19 and TRBJ2-1; D gene ambiguous. V dropped 5 bases and J dropped 1 base, with 6 bases sitting between them. CDR3 size: 13 residues. In germline, CDR1 is LNHDA, CDR2 SQIVND (reference sequence). For the CDR3, the DNA is TGTGCCAGTAGTTCGAGATCCTACAATGAGCAGTTCTTC. Amino acids: CASSSRSYNEQFF.

The chain recombines TRBV10-3 with TRBJ1-1, with 7 bases aligning to TRBD1. With 6 bases clipped from V and 1 base from J, the junction kept 5 bases outside the gene matches. The V gene's germline CDR1 is ENHRY and CDR2 SYGVKD. The CDR3 consists of 14 residues. The CDR3 nucleotides are TGTGCCATCAGAACGGGACAGCGGAACACTGAAGCTTTCTTT. It specifies CAIRTGQRNTEAFF.

This clone appeared once. This chain's CDR3 is CASSQQLGDNEQFF. The CDR3 coding sequence is TGCGCCAGCAGCCAACAGCTTGGAGACAATGAGCAGTTCTTC. This chain connects TRBV4-1 to TRBJ2-1; D unresolved. Trimming took 2 bases from V and 5 from J, leaving 10 bases between them. The CDR3 length is 14 residues. The germline V gene encodes CDR1 MGHRA and CDR2 YSYEKL.

The rearrangement joins TRBV24-1 to TRBJ2-3; TRBD2 is a possible D gene (5 bases). Germline V CDR1 and CDR2: KGHDR, SFDVKD. Trimming stripped 3 bases from V and 9 bases from J, with 18 bases between. The CDR3 consists of 15 residues. In DNA form, the CDR3 reads TGTGCCACCAGTGATACTGGACTGGCGCCGAGCACGCAGTATTTT. This sequence encodes CATSDTGLAPSTQYF.

V and J are TRBV7-2 and TRBJ2-2; 10 bases map to TRBD1. The CDR3 runs 15 residues. V gave up 4 bases and J gave up 4 bases; unmatched junction bases: 3. In germline, CDR1 is SGHTA, CDR2 FQGNSA. In DNA form, the CDR3 reads TGTGCCAGCAGCTCCAGACAGGGGGCCACCGGGGAGCTGTTTTTT. Translation gives CASSSRQGATGELFF.

The sample holds one count of this clone. The rearrangement uses TRBV12-3 or TRBV12-4 and TRBJ2-3; D unresolved. Trimming stripped 2 bases from V and 3 bases from J, with 6 bases between. The CDR3 runs 13 residues. The CDR3 region is CASSLPGTDTQYF. Written as DNA, the CDR3 is TGTGCCAGCAGTTTACCCGGGACAGATACGCAGTATTTT.

The genes are TRBV5-6 and TRBJ2-6; D remains unclear. The V end was cut by 0 bases, the J end by 0 bases, with 10 bases between. Germline V gene sequence: CDR1 SGHDT, CDR2 YYEEEE. CDR3 length: 17 amino acids. CDR3 coding DNA: TGTGCCAGCAGCTTGGCCATAGAGTCCTCTGGGGCCAACGTCCTGACTTTC. It translates to CASSLAIESSGANVLTF.

The genes are TRBV3-1 (or the pseudogene TRBV3-2) and TRBJ2-7; 7 nucleotides line up with TRBD2. V dropped 0 bases and J dropped 6; count of bases not matched to a gene: 26. Germline V gene lookup returns CDR1 LGHDT and CDR2 YNNKEL (reference sequence). The CDR3 runs 21 residues. The CDR3 DNA is TGTGCCAGCAGCCAAGATATAAGTCCGGAGGATAGCGGGTCCTTTGGTCGCGAGCAGTACTTC. It encodes CASSQDISPEDSGSFGREQYF.

The chain joins TRBV4-2 to TRBJ1-2; 7 bases line up with TRBD1. The germline V gene encodes CDR1 LGHNA and CDR2 YNFKEQ. V lost 4 bases and J lost 12; bases outside the gene matches: 14. This CDR3 has 14 amino acids. The CDR3 DNA is TGTGCCAGCAGCCCCAAGTCGGGGACAGACCCCGACACCTTC. It translates to CASSPKSGTDPDTF.

The rearrangement uses TRBV2 and TRBJ2-1; D possibly corresponds to TRBD1 (5 bases). The germline V and J ends were trimmed by 6 bases and 4 bases, with 13 bases remaining between them. Germline assignment: CDR1 SNHLY and CDR2 FYNNEI. The CDR3 is 14 amino acids. The CDR3: CASRLDTPYNEQFF. The CDR3 DNA follows: TGTGCCAGCAGATTGGACACGCCATACAATGAGCAGTTCTTC.

The chain recombines TRBV6-6 with TRBJ2-2, with TRBD1 matching 7 bases. The CDR3 sequence is 15 residues long. Unmatched junction bases numbered 4, after V lost 0 bases and J lost 6 bases. CDR1 and CDR2 (germline): MNHNY, SVGAGI (reference sequence). CDR3 amino acids: CASSYSKQGPGELFF. The CDR3 bases are TGTGCCAGCAGTTACTCGAAACAGGGGCCCGGGGAGCTGTTTTTT.

V usage is TRBV27 and J usage is TRBJ2-1, with TRBD1 matching over 9 bases. The CDR3 is 16 amino acids. Germline V gene sequence: CDR1 MNHEY, CDR2 SMNVEV (reference sequence). The V and J ends lost 7 bases and 7 bases, in that order; junction bases with no gene match: 14. The CDR3: CASTAWGQGIRNEQFF. CDR3 in DNA: TGTGCCAGCACCGCATGGGGACAGGGTATAAGGAATGAGCAGTTCTTC.

The chain has TRBV10-1 and TRBJ2-1, with D maybe TRBD2 (6 bases). The CDR3 consists of 15 residues. Germline values: CDR1 WNHNN, CDR2 SYGVQD (reference sequence). The V and J ends lost 3 bases and 8 bases respectively, with 17 bases between them. CDR3: CASSEGGKGGDEQFF. The CDR3 bases are TGCGCCAGCAGTGAAGGAGGGAAAGGTGGGGATGAGCAGTTCTTC.